The TCR beta chain described here comes from a study of early T cells in non-severe SARS-CoV-2 infection. In the study overall: Bulk RNA isolated from unsorted whole blood underwent sequencing; chains were not paired. Whole-study results and caveats: The study's VDJdb matching favored anti-spike CD8 responses and missed private and CD4 specificities.

Attached unique molecular identifiers marked individual cDNA molecules. Each CDR3 protein is one row after TCRdb ran MiXCR on the 5' RACE reads. The sample lists fewer than 100,000 distinct CDR3 sequences, 11% occurring once. Concerning this clonotype: What it binds is unknown.

The receptor was derived from an adult who was a healthcare worker with PCR-confirmed SARS-CoV-2 infection or an uninfected control (not recorded which). The sample comprised whole blood.

The CDR3 is CSVEAPRTTEAFF. CDR3 nucleotide sequence: TGCAGCGTTGAAGCTCCTCGGACCACTGAAGCTTTCTTT. The rearrangement joins TRBV29-1 to TRBJ1-1; D ambiguous. Germline CDR1 and CDR2: SQVTM and ANQGSEA. Trimming cost V 1 base and J 4 bases, with 10 bases left between them. This CDR3 comprises 13 residues.